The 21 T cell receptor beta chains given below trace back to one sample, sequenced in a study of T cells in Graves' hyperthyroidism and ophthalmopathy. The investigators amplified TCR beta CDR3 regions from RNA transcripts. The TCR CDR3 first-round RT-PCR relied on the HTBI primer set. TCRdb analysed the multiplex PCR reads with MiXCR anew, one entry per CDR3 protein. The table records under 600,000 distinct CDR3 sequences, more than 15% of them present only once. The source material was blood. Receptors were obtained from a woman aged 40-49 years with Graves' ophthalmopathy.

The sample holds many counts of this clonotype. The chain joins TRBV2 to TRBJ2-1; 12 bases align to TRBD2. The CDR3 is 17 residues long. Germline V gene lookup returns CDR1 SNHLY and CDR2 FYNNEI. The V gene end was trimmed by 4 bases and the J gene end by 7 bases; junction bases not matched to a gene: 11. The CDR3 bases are TGTGCCAGCAGTGGGGGGCGTAGGACTAGCGGGGCAAATGAGCAGTTCTTC. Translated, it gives CASSGGRRTSGANEQFF.

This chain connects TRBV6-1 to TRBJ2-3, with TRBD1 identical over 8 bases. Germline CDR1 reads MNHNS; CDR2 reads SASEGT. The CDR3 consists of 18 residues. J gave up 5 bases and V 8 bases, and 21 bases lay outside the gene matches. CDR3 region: CASRDRGRFGVTKDTQYF. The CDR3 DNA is TGTGCCAGCCGAGACAGGGGCCGCTTTGGGGTAACCAAAGATACGCAGTATTTT.

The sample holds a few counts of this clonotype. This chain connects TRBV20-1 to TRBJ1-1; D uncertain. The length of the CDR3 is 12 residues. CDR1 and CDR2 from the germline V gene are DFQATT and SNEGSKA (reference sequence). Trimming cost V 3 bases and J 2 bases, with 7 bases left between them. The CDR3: CSASSSNTEAFF. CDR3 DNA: TGCAGTGCTAGTAGCAGTAACACTGAAGCTTTCTTT.

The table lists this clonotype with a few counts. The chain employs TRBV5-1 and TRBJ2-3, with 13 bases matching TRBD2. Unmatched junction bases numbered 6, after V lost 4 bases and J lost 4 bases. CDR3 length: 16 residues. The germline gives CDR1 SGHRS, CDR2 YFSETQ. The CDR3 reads CASSRGLAGVSDTQYF. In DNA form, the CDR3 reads TGCGCCAGCAGCCGAGGACTAGCGGGAGTGTCAGATACGCAGTATTTT.

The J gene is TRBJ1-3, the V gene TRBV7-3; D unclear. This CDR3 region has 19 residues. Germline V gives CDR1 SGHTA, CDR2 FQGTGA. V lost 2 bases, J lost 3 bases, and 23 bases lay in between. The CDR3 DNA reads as TGTGCCAGCAGCTTACCGGGAATGCCAGGCCTAACGTTTGGAAACACCATATATTTT. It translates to CASSLPGMPGLTFGNTIYF.

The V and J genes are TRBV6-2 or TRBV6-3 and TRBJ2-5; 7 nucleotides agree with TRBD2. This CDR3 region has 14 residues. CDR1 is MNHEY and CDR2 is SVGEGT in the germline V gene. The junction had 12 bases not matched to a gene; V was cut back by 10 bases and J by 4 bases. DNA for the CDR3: TGTGCCACCCTTGCCGGCGGGAGAGGAGAGACCCAGTACTTC. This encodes CATLAGGRGETQYF.

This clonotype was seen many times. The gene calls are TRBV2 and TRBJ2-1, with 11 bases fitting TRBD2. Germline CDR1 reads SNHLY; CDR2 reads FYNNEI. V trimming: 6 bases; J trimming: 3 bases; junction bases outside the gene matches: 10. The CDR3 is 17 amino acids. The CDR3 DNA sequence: TGTGCCAGCAGGGACACTAGCGGGGGTTCCCACTACAATGAGCAGTTCTTC. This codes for CASRDTSGGSHYNEQFF.

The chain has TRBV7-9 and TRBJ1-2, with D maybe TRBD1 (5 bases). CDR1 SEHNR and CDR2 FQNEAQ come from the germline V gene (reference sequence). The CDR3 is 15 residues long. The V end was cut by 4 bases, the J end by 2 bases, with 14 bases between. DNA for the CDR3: TGTGCCAGCAGCTCCTCGGGACGGAAGAACTATGGCTACACCTTC. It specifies CASSSSGRKNYGYTF.

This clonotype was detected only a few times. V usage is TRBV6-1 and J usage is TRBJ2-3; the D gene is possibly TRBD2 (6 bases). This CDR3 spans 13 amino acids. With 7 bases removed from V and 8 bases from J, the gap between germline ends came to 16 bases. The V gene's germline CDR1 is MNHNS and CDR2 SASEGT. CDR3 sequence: CASTSSGAGTQYF. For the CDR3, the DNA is TGTGCCAGCACCTCGTCCGGAGCGGGTACGCAGTATTTT.

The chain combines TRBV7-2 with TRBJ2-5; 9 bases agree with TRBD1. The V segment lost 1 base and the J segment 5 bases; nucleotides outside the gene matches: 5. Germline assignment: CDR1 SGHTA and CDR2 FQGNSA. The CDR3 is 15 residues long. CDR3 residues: CASSLGTGEAETQYF. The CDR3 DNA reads TGTGCCAGCAGCTTAGGGACAGGGGAAGCGGAGACCCAGTACTTC.

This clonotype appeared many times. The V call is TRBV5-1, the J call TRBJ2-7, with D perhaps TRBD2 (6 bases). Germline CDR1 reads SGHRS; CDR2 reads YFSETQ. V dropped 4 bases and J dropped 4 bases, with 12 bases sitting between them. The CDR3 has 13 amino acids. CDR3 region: CASSIGTVYEQYF. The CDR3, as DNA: TGCGCCAGCAGCATCGGGACTGTTTACGAGCAGTACTTC.

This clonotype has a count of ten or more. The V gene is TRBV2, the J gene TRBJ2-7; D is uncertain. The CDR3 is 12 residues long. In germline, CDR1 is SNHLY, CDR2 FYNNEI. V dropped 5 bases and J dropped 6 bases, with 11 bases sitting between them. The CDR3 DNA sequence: TGTGCCAGCAGTCAGGTTCCCGGCGAGCAGTACTTC. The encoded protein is CASSQVPGEQYF. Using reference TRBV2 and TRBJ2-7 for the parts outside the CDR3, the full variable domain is EPEVTQTPSHQVTQMGQEVILRCVPISNHLYFYWYRQILGQKVEFLVSFYNNEISEKSEIFDDQFSVERPDGSNFTLKIRSTKLEDSAMYFCASSQVPGEQYFGPGTRLTVT.

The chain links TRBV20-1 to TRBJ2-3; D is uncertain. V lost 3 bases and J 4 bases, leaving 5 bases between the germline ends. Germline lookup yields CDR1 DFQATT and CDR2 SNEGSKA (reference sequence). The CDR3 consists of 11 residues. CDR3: CSASQADTQYF. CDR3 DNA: TGCAGTGCTAGTCAAGCAGATACGCAGTATTTT.

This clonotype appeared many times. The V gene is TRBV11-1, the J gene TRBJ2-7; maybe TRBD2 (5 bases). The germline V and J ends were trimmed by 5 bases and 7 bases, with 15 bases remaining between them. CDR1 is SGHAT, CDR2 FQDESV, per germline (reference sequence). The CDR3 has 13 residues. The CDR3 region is CASSGRLPGEQYF. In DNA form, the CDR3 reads TGTGCCAGCAGCGGACGACTACCTGGGGAGCAGTACTTC.

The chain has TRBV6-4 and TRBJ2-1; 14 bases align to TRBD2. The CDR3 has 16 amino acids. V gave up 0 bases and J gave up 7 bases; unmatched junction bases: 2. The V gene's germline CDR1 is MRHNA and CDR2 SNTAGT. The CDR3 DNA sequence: TGTGCCAGCAGTGACTCGGGGACTAGCGGGAGTAATGAGCAGTTCTTC. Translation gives CASSDSGTSGSNEQFF.

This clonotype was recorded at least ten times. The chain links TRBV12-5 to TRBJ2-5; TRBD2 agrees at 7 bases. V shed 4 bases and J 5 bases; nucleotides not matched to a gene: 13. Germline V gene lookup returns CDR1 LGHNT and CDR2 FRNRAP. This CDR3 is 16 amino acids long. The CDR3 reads CASGSPGRGGGETQYF. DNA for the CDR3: TGTGCTAGTGGTTCACCCGGGCGCGGGGGAGGGGAGACCCAGTACTTC.

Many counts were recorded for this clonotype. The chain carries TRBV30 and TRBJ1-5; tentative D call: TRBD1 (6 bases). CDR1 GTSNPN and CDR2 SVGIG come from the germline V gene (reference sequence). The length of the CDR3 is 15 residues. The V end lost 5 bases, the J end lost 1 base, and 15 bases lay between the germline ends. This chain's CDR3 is CAWDEVGGSNQPQHF. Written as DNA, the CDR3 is TGTGCCTGGGATGAGGTAGGGGGGAGCAATCAGCCCCAGCATTTT.

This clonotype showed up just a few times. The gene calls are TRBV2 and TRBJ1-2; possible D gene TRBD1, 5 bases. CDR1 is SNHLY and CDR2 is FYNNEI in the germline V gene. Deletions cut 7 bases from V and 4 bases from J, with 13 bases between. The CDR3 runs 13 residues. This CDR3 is CASTTQGLYGYTF. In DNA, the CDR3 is TGTGCCAGCACCACTCAGGGACTCTATGGCTACACCTTC.

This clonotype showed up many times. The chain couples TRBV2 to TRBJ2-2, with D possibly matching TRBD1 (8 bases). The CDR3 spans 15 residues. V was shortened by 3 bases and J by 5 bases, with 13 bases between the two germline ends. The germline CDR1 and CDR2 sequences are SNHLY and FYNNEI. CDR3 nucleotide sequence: TGTGCCAGCAGTGACACAGGGGGAGGGACCGGGGAGCTGTTTTTT. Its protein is CASSDTGGGTGELFF. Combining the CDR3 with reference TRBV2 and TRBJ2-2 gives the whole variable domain EPEVTQTPSHQVTQMGQEVILRCVPISNHLYFYWYRQILGQKVEFLVSFYNNEISEKSEIFDDQFSVERPDGSNFTLKIRSTKLEDSAMYFCASSDTGGGTGELFFGEGSRLTVL.

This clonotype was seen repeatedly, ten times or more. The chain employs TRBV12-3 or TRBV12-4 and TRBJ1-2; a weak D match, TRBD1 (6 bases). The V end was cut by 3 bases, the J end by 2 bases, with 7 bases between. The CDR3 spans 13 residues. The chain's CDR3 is CASSFQGNYGYTF. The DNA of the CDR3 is TGTGCCAGCAGTTTTCAGGGGAACTATGGCTACACCTTC.

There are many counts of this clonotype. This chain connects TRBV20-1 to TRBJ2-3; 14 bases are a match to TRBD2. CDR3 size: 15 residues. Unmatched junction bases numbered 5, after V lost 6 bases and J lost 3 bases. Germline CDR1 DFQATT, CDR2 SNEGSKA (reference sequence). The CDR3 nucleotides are TGCAGTGCAGGGACTAGCGGGGGTCTGACAGATACGCAGTATTTT. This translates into CSAGTSGGLTDTQYF.